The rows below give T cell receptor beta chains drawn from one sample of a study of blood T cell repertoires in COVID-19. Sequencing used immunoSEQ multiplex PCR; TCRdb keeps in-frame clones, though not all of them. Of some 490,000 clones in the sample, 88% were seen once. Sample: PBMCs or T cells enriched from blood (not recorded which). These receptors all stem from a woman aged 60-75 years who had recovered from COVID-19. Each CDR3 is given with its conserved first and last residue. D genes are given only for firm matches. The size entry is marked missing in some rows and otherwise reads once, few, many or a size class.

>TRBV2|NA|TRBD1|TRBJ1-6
CASVVGTAENSPLHF
TGTGCCAGCGTAGTTGGGACAGCCGAAAATTCACCCCTCCACTTT
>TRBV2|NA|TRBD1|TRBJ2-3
CASSWDREESDTQYF
TGTGCCAGCAGTTGGGACAGGGAGGAATCAGATACGCAGTATTTT
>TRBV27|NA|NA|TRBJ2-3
CASSGAYSTDTQYF
TGTGCCAGCAGTGGAGCTTATAGCACAGATACGCAGTATTTT
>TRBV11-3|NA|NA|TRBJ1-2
CASSPRTGSYGYTF
TGTGCCAGCAGCCCTCGGACTGGAAGTTATGGCTACACCTTC
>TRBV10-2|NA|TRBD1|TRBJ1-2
CASSAGLGTVRQNYGYTF
TGCGCCAGCAGTGCGGGGTTGGGGACAGTGAGACAGAACTATGGCTACACCTTC
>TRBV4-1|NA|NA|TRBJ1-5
CASSLYPARASNQPQHF
TGCGCCAGCAGCCTATACCCGGCCAGGGCCAGCAATCAGCCCCAGCATTTT
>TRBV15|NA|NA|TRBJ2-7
CATRLDTSSYEQYF
TGTGCCACCAGGTTGGACACGAGCTCCTACGAGCAGTACTTC
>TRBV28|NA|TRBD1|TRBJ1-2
CASSADRGYGYTF
TGTGCCAGCAGTGCCGACAGGGGGTATGGCTACACCTTC
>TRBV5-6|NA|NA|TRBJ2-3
CASSLGGPDTQYF
TGTGCCAGCAGCTTGGGAGGTCCCGATACGCAGTATTTT
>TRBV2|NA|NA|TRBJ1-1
CASSPVAGANTEAFF
TGTGCCAGCAGTCCCGTGGCGGGGGCGAACACTGAAGCTTTCTTT
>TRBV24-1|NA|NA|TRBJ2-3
CATSDSGVDTQYF
TGTGCCACCAGTGATTCCGGAGTAGATACGCAGTATTTT
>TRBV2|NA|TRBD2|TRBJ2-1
CASRRGAGGNDEQFF
TGTGCCAGCAGGCGAGGGGCGGGGGGTAACGATGAGCAGTTCTTC
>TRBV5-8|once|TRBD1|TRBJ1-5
CASSFETGGDFSNQPQHF
TGTGCCAGCAGCTTCGAGACAGGGGGCGATTTTAGCAATCAGCCCCAGCATTTT
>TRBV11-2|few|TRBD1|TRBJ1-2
CASSSDRGRDYGYTF
TGTGCCAGCAGCTCAGACAGGGGGCGCGACTATGGCTACACCTTC
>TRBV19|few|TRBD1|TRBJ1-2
CASRGLRQGTYGYTF
TGTGCCAGTAGGGGCCTTAGACAGGGAACCTATGGCTACACCTTC
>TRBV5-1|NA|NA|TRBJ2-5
CASSLEGVGRLETQYF
TGCGCCAGCAGCTTGGAAGGGGTGGGGCGGTTGGAGACCCAGTACTTC
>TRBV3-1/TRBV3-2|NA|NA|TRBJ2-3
CASSPQGGTDTQYF
TGTGCCAGCAGCCCACAGGGGGGGACAGATACGCAGTATTTT
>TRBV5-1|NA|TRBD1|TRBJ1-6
CASSLVGQGIAGYNSPLHF
TGCGCCAGCAGCTTGGTGGGACAGGGCATCGCGGGATATAATTCACCCCTCCACTTT
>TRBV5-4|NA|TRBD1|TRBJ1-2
CASSLGTGHIYGYTF
TGTGCCAGCAGCCTAGGGACAGGACATATCTATGGCTACACCTTC
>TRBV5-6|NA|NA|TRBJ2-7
CASSRTGTAYEQYF
TGTGCCAGCAGCCGAACAGGGACGGCCTACGAGCAGTACTTC
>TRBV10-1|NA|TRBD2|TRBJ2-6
CASSGVSGGSGANVLTF
TGCGCCAGCAGTGGGGTTAGCGGGGGCTCTGGGGCCAACGTCCTGACTTTC
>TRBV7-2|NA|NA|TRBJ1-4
CASSSKHGGNEKLFF
TGTGCCAGCAGCTCCAAACACGGGGGTAATGAAAAACTGTTTTTT
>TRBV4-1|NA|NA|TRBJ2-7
CASSARDSYEQYF
TGCGCCAGCAGCGCCCGGGATTCCTACGAGCAGTACTTC
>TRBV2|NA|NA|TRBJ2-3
CASSWTASTDTQYF
TGTGCCAGCAGCTGGACTGCTAGCACAGATACGCAGTATTTT
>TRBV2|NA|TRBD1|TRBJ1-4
CASSATGDYEKLFF
TGTGCCAGCAGTGCGACAGGGGATTATGAAAAACTGTTTTTT
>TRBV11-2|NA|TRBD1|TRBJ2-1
CASSLEWTGGLNNEQFF
TGTGCCAGCAGCTTAGAATGGACAGGGGGGTTGAACAATGAGCAGTTCTTC
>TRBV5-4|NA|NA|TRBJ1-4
CASSLAGQGGEKLFF
TGTGCCAGCAGCTTGGCCGGGCAGGGAGGGGAAAAACTGTTTTTT
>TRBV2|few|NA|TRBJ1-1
CASSVQRRAFF
TGTGCCAGCAGTGTACAGCGGCGAGCTTTCTTT
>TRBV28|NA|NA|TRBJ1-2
CASSPAGAYGYTF
TGTGCCAGCAGTCCCGCAGGGGCCTATGGCTACACCTTC
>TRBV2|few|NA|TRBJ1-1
CASSAHDSLNTEAFF
TGTGCCAGCAGTGCCCACGACAGTTTGAACACTGAAGCTTTCTTT
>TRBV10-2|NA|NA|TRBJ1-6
CASKHTGRTYNSPLHF
TGCGCCAGCAAACATACAGGGAGAACCTATAATTCACCCCTCCACTTT
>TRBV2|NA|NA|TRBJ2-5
CASSRQRKETQYF
TGTGCCAGCAGTCGACAGCGAAAAGAGACCCAGTACTTC
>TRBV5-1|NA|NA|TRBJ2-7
CASSPDGDSYEQYF
TGCGCCAGCAGCCCAGACGGAGACTCCTACGAGCAGTACTTC
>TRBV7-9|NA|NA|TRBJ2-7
CASSSFTGLSSYEQYF
TGTGCCAGCAGCTCCTTTACAGGCTTGTCTTCCTACGAGCAGTACTTC
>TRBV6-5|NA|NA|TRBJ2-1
CASSYSRVYSYNEQFF
TGTGCCAGCAGTTACTCCCGAGTATACTCTTACAATGAGCAGTTCTTC
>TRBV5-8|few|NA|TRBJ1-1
CASSLIWARPEAFF
TGTGCCAGCAGCTTGATTTGGGCACGCCCTGAAGCTTTCTTT
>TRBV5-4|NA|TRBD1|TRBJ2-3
CASSSTSNRGQGVGDTQYF
TGTGCCAGCAGCTCCACTTCAAATAGGGGACAGGGGGTAGGAGATACGCAGTATTTT
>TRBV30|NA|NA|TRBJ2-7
CAWSRGAYEQYF
TGTGCCTGGAGCAGGGGGGCCTACGAGCAGTACTTC
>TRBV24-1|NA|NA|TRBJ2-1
CATSDPGGDLMDEQFF
TGTGCCACCAGTGATCCCGGCGGGGACCTGATGGATGAGCAGTTCTTC
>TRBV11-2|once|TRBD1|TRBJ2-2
CASTPSQGAGTGELFF
TGTGCCAGCACTCCATCACAGGGGGCGGGCACCGGGGAGCTGTTTTTT
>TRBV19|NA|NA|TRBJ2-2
CASRRTGRNTGELFF
TGTGCCAGTAGACGCACAGGGAGAAACACCGGGGAGCTGTTTTTT
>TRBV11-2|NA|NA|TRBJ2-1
CASSPRHNEQFF
TGTGCCAGCAGCCCCAGGCACAATGAGCAGTTCTTC
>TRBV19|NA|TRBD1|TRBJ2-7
CASSATGPYEQYF
TGTGCCAGTAGTGCGACAGGGCCCTACGAGCAGTACTTC
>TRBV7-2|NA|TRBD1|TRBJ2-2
CASSKDRADTGELFF
TGTGCCAGCAGCAAGGACAGGGCGGACACCGGGGAGCTGTTTTTT